The 25 T cell receptor beta chains in this list originate from one sample, sequenced in a study of T cell repertoires in cytomegalovirus infection. MiXCR was run by TCRdb on the reads, yielding one entry per CDR3 protein. The sample records a few hundred thousand distinct CDR3 sequences, more than 30% being singletons. These receptors' targets are unknown. Sequencing used cultured PBMCs, obtained from culture after CMV antigen stimulation. The receptor set was obtained from a human donor in good health (CMV status not recorded). Some clones in this sample may be carry-over from other donors' samples.

The V gene is TRBV4-1, the J gene TRBJ2-5, with 11 bases aligning to TRBD2. V shed 11 bases and J 2 bases; nucleotides not matched to a gene: 16. Per the germline V gene, CDR1 is MGHRA and CDR2 is YSYEKL. CDR3 length: 17 amino acids. Here the CDR3 DNA reads TGCGCCTCCACACCGAGACTAGCGGGAAGGAGGCAAGAGACCCAGTACTTC. Its translation is CASTPRLAGRRQETQYF.

The chain recombines TRBV5-1 with TRBJ1-6; 11 nucleotides line up with TRBD1. Germline V gene sequence: CDR1 SGHRS, CDR2 YFSETQ. The CDR3 has 15 residues. Germline trimming cut 3 bases from V and 9 bases from J; bases unmatched to any gene: 5. The CDR3 bases are TGCGCCAGCAGCTCCCAGGGACAGGGGGGTTCACCCCTCCACTTT. Translated, it gives CASSSQGQGGSPLHF.

This clonotype was seen a few times. This chain uses TRBV11-3 with TRBJ1-1; the D is unclear. Germline V gives CDR1 SGHNT, CDR2 YENEEA. The CDR3 extends over 15 amino acids. The V end lost 5 bases, the J end lost 4 bases, and 17 bases lay between the germline ends. The CDR3 here is CASSHLPSVGTEAFF. CDR3 in DNA: TGTGCCAGCAGCCACTTACCTTCCGTAGGCACTGAAGCTTTCTTT. Looking up the rest from reference TRBV11-3 and TRBJ1-1 gives the full variable domain: EAGVVQSPRYKIIEKKQPVAFWCNPISGHNTLYWYLQNLGQGPELLIRYENEEAVDDSQLPKDRFSAERLKGVDSTLKIQPAELGDSAVYLCASSHLPSVGTEAFFGQGTRLTVV.

J is TRBJ2-5 and V is TRBV27; 12 bases are shared with TRBD1. With 6 bases clipped from V and 4 bases from J, the junction kept 9 bases outside the gene matches. CDR3 length equals 16 residues. Germline CDR1 and CDR2: MNHEY and SMNVEV (reference sequence). Written as DNA, the CDR3 is TGTGCCAGCAGACTAATCGGGACAGGGGGCGGAGAGACCCAGTACTTC. Translating it yields CASRLIGTGGGETQYF.

This sequence joins TRBV7-2 and TRBJ2-3, with TRBD1 matching over 9 bases. In germline, CDR1 is SGHTA, CDR2 FQGNSA. This CDR3 contains 15 residues. With V trimmed by 5 bases and J by 1 base, 4 bases remained unmatched. CDR3 in amino acids: CASSPWDRGTDTQYF. CDR3 nucleotide sequence: TGTGCCAGCAGCCCCTGGGACAGGGGCACAGATACGCAGTATTTT.

The DNA for the CDR3 is TGTGCCAGCAGCTCCACAGGGGGGGGTTACGAGCAGTACGTC. Protein: CASSSTGGGYEQYV. The chain recombines TRBV7-4 with TRBJ2-7; TRBD1 is a possible D gene (8 bases). CDR3 size: 14 residues. The germline V and J ends were trimmed by 4 bases and 4 bases, with 14 bases remaining between them. Germline V gives CDR1 SGHVT, CDR2 SQSDAQ.

DNA of the CDR3: TGTGCCAGCAGTCCAACGCAGGGAATCGAGCAGTACGTC. Protein sequence: CASSPTQGIEQYV. V and J are TRBV6-2 or TRBV6-3 and TRBJ2-7; tentative D call: TRBD1 (5 bases). V was cut by 5 bases and J by 6 bases, with 14 bases left in between. The V gene's germline CDR1 is MNHEY and CDR2 SVGEGT. This CDR3 contains 13 residues.

Remarks on this clonotype: At one of its ends the junction is not consistent with the germline gene, which may arise from a read error. CDR3 loop: CASSAIAVGGTNTQYF. The CDR3 DNA reads as TGTGCCAGCAGCGCCATAGCGGTAGGAGGCACAAATACGCAGTATTTT. The chain joins TRBV7-9 to TRBJ2-3, with a possible D match to TRBD2 (6 bases). This CDR3 has 16 residues. Germline V lookup: CDR1 SEHNR, CDR2 FQNEAQ (reference sequence).

The V and J genes are TRBV7-2 and TRBJ2-7; D uncertain. The CDR3 has 14 amino acids. The germline CDR1 and CDR2 sequences are SGHTA and FQGNSA. V was trimmed by 2 bases and J by 1 base, leaving 9 bases between them. The CDR3 spells CASSLIRSSYEQYF. The CDR3 DNA reads as TGTGCCAGCAGCTTAATAAGGAGTTCCTACGAGCAGTACTTC.

The CDR3, as DNA: TGTGCCAGCAGTTTGGGCAGGGGAGGATCACCCCTCCACTTT. Translation gives CASSLGRGGSPLHF. V usage is TRBV27 and J usage is TRBJ1-6; D is possibly TRBD1 (6 bases). This CDR3 region has 14 residues. Looked up from germline, CDR1 is MNHEY and CDR2 is SMNVEV (reference sequence). Deletions cut 3 bases from V and 10 bases from J, with 13 bases between.

This clonotype was observed a few times. The genes are TRBV6-1 and TRBJ1-1; 9 positions agree with TRBD1. Germline V gives CDR1 MNHNS, CDR2 SASEGT. CDR3 length: 17 residues. The J segment lost 1 base and the V segment lost 2 bases, leaving 8 bases of the junction unmatched. CDR3 bases: TGTGCCAGCAGTGAATCGGGACAGGGAAGCTGGAACACTGAAGCTTTCTTT. Protein product: CASSESGQGSWNTEAFF.

The table lists this clonotype with a few counts. The chain links TRBV7-8 to TRBJ2-5; 8 bases are shared with TRBD1. The CDR3 runs to 16 residues. The junction had 10 bases not matched to a gene; V was cut back by 5 bases and J by 2 bases. Germline V gene lookup returns CDR1 SGHVS and CDR2 FQNEAQ. CDR3 residues: CASSEDRAVIQETQYF. CDR3 bases: TGTGCCAGCAGCGAGGACAGGGCGGTGATACAAGAGACCCAGTACTTC. The full variable domain, with the rest looked up from reference TRBV7-8 and TRBJ2-5, is GAGVSQSPRYKVAKRGQDVALRCDPISGHVSLFWYQQALGQGPEFLTYFQNEAQLDKSGLPSDRFFAERPEGSVSTLKIQRTQQEDSAVYLCASSEDRAVIQETQYFGPGTRLLVL.

This CDR3 reads CATSSGERNTIYF. In DNA, the CDR3 is TGTGCCACCTCTTCAGGCGAACGGAACACCATATATTTT. V is TRBV19 and J is TRBJ1-3; D not resolved. Trimming stripped 10 bases from V and 7 bases from J, with 17 bases between. Germline V gene sequence: CDR1 LNHDA, CDR2 SQIVND (reference sequence). The CDR3 is 13 amino acids.

This clonotype was recorded a few times. CDR3 DNA sequence: TGTGCCATCAGTGGGAGGCGGCGGGAGACCTACAATGAGCAGTTCTTC. Amino acid sequence: CAISGRRRETYNEQFF. This chain connects TRBV10-3 to TRBJ2-1; 7 nucleotides align to TRBD2. The J segment lost 2 bases and the V segment lost 4 bases, leaving 8 bases of the junction unmatched. Germline V gives CDR1 ENHRY, CDR2 SYGVKD. This CDR3 region has 16 residues.

The DNA of the CDR3 is TGTGCCAGCAGTCATTTCGGCACCGGGGAGCTGTTTTTT. It specifies CASSHFGTGELFF. The rearrangement joins TRBV6-5 to TRBJ2-2; D gene unclear. This CDR3 comprises 13 residues. Germline CDR1 reads MNHEY; CDR2 reads SVGAGI. Between the trimmed V and J ends, which lost 5 bases and 4 bases, there was a span of 8 bases.

This clonotype has just a few counts. J is TRBJ2-2 and V is TRBV5-1; D gene unclear. The CDR3 runs 16 residues. CDR1 SGHRS and CDR2 YFSETQ come from the germline V gene. Trimming stripped 0 bases from V and 1 base from J, with 10 bases between. The CDR3 is CASSLGLRLNTGELFF. The CDR3 DNA is TGCGCCAGCAGCTTGGGTCTCCGCCTGAACACCGGGGAGCTGTTTTTT.

In this sample, this clonotype turned up a few times. The V gene is TRBV19, the J gene TRBJ1-5; TRBD1 matches at 7 bases. The V and J ends lost 3 bases and 6 bases, in that order; junction bases with no gene match: 5. The germline V gene encodes CDR1 LNHDA and CDR2 SQIVND (reference sequence). The CDR3 totals 14 residues. CDR3 DNA: TGTGCCAGTAGTATTTCAGGGGGGGGTCAGCCCCAGCATTTT. Encoded protein: CASSISGGGQPQHF.

This clonotype showed up many times. The chain has TRBV7-2 and TRBJ1-2, with unresolved D. V was clipped by 1 base and J by 8 bases, with 14 bases between them. Germline values: CDR1 SGHTA, CDR2 FQGNSA. This CDR3 has 14 amino acids. The CDR3 protein is CASSLGYGPGGYTF. The CDR3 DNA follows: TGTGCCAGCAGCTTAGGATACGGACCTGGGGGCTACACCTTC.

V gene TRBV10-3 combines with J gene TRBJ2-3; TRBD2 aligns across 12 bases. The CDR3 is 23 residues long. V gave up 0 bases and J gave up 4 bases; unmatched junction bases: 23. The V gene's germline CDR1 is ENHRY and CDR2 SYGVKD. CDR3 DNA sequence: TGTGCCATCAGTGAGTCGGGCCTTGATCGGCTAGCGGGAGGGGAACAAGGCCCAGATACGCAGTATTTT. Its protein is CAISESGLDRLAGGEQGPDTQYF.

This clonotype came up many times. V usage is TRBV7-2 and J usage is TRBJ2-7; 9 bases map to TRBD2. Germline lookup yields CDR1 SGHTA and CDR2 FQGNSA. The length of the CDR3 is 14 residues. V lost 4 bases and J lost 3; bases outside the gene matches: 4. The DNA of the CDR3 is TGTGCCAGCAGCTCAGCGGGGGGTTTCTACGAGCAGTACGTC. Its protein is CASSSAGGFYEQYV.

The chain links TRBV7-8 to TRBJ2-1; maybe TRBD1 (6 bases). CDR1 SGHVS and CDR2 FQNEAQ come from the germline V gene. This CDR3 is 14 amino acids long. V shed 5 bases and J shed 8 bases, with 16 bases lying between them. CDR3 DNA: TGTGCCAGCAGCCCGTTAACAGGGAACCATGAGCAGTTCTTC. Protein sequence: CASSPLTGNHEQFF.

The chain carries TRBV27 and TRBJ2-7; TRBD1 aligns across 7 bases. Germline V gene sequence: CDR1 MNHEY, CDR2 SMNVEV (reference sequence). The CDR3 runs to 16 residues. J lost 2 bases, V lost 5 bases, and 12 bases had no gene match. The CDR3: CASSPNRDSAPYEQYF. The CDR3 DNA is TGTGCCAGCAGTCCTAACCGGGACAGTGCCCCCTACGAGCAGTACTTC.

The gene calls are TRBV12-3 or TRBV12-4 and TRBJ1-4; no definite D call. The CDR3 has 13 amino acids. The V gene lost 6 bases and the J gene lost 4 bases, with 9 bases spanning the gap. In DNA, the CDR3 is TGTGCCAGCAGCTATCAGAATAATGAAAAACTGTTTTTT. Protein sequence: CASSYQNNEKLFF.

This clonotype has a handful of counts. The chain couples TRBV12-5 to TRBJ2-7; 8 nucleotides match TRBD2. V shed 2 bases and J 6 bases; nucleotides not matched to a gene: 12. The CDR3 sequence is 16 residues long. Per the germline V gene, CDR1 is LGHNT and CDR2 is FRNRAP. CDR3 loop: CASGLLPGGRPTEQYF. For the CDR3, the DNA is TGTGCTAGTGGTTTGCTTCCGGGGGGGAGACCAACCGAGCAGTACTTC. Variable domain in full (rest from reference TRBV12-5 and TRBJ2-7): DARVTQTPRHKVTEMGQEVTMRCQPILGHNTVFWYRQTMMQGLELLAYFRNRAPLDDSGMPKDRFSAEMPDATLATLKIQPSEPRDSAVYFCASGLLPGGRPTEQYFGPGTRLTVT.

In its sample, this clonotype was seen a few times. The genes are TRBV7-2 and TRBJ2-3; 12 bases map to TRBD2. This CDR3 spans 16 amino acids. V shed 5 bases, J shed 4 bases, and the junction held 7 bases outside the gene matches. The V gene's germline CDR1 is SGHTA and CDR2 FQGNSA. The CDR3 sequence: CASSRRLAGDSDTQYF. The DNA of the CDR3 is TGTGCCAGCAGCAGAAGACTAGCGGGAGACTCAGATACGCAGTATTTT.